This T cell receptor (beta chain) is from a study of T-cell memory formation after mild COVID-19. TCR alpha and TCR beta cDNA libraries carrying sample barcodes and UMIs came from 5'RACE with constant-segment primers. TCRdb called the 5' RACE reads again in MiXCR, with one record for every CDR3 protein. Of hundreds of thousands of distinct CDR3 sequences in the sample, around 21% were seen once. The CDR3 covers 16 residues. From germline, CDR1 is MGHDK and CDR2 SYGVNS. V lost 1 base to trimming and J lost 2 bases; unmatched junction nucleotides: 3. Overall study results and limits: Clones contracting across day 15 to 85 had a balanced CD4/CD8 profile; later expanding clones leaned CD4+. CD4+ contracting clones were found mainly in CM and EM, and CD8+ ones in EMRA.

Of note for this clonotype: The antigen is unknown.

Sequenced: PBMCs or a T cell subset sorted from them (not recorded which). This clonotype was sampled from an adult woman who had mild COVID-19 (a few samples of this study predate the infection). Cell type and time point are not known. The chain recombines TRBV25-1 with TRBJ2-1; 9 nucleotides match TRBD2. The CDR3 loop is CASSESVAGAYNEQFF. The CDR3 region has the DNA TGTGCCAGCAGTGAATCAGTAGCGGGAGCCTACAATGAGCAGTTCTTC.